This TCR beta chain was found in a study of human T cells and chemical hapten exposure. Study background: Sensitization used 2% DPC on roughly 2 cm by roughly 2 cm upper inner arm skin.

This clonotype was counted a few times. The germline V gene encodes CDR1 DFQATT and CDR2 SNEGSKA (reference sequence). The CDR3 extends over 13 amino acids. The time point here: pre-sensitization, week 0. Treatment given: therapeutic diphenylcyclopropenone sensitization with weekly scalp DPC. TCRdb redid the calling of the RACE reads with MiXCR, one entry per CDR3 protein. The sample lists under 100,000 distinct CDR3 sequences; roughly 8.5% were seen once. The sample consisted of whole blood, taken in connection with sensitization to the hapten diphenylcyclopropenone (DPC). The rearrangement joins TRBV20-1 to TRBJ2-3; D uncertain. This sequence originates from a man in his forties with alopecia areata. Some clones in this sample may be carry-over from other donors' samples. The CDR3 protein is CSGDTPSTDTQYF. CDR3 sequence (DNA): TGCAGCGGAGATACACCTAGCACAGATACGCAGTATTTT.